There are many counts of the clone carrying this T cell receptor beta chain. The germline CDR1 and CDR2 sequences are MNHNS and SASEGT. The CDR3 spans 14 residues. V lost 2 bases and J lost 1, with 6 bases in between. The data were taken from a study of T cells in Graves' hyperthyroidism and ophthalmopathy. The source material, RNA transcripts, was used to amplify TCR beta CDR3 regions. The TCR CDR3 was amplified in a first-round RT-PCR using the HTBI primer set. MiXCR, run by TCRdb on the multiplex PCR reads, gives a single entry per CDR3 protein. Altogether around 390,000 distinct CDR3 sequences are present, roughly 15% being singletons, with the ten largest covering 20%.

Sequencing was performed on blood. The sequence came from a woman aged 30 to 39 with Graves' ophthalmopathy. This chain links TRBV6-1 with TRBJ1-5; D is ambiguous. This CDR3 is CASSEIDSNQPQHF. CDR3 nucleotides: TGTGCCAGCAGTGAAATAGACAGCAATCAGCCCCAGCATTTT.